This TCR beta chain was identified during a study of molecular identifiers for immune sequencing clone quantification. Whole-study findings and limits: Clones above 20 RNA copies contained over 99% of effector molecules and under 1% of naive molecules. Molecules of identical TCR sharing a barcode could underestimate highly expanded clone sizes.

The V and J ends lost 5 bases and 2 bases respectively, with 7 bases between them. Germline V CDR1 and CDR2: SSHAT, FNYEAQ (reference sequence). CDR3 length: 13 residues. TCRdb ran MiXCR on the PCR reads and lists one entry per CDR3 protein. The sample records 50,000 to 70,000 distinct CDR3 sequences, approximately 18% being singletons. This clonotype has ten or more counts. What it binds is unknown. Sequencing input: naive CD8+ T cells from blood, with Jurkat cell RNA spiked in. Subset of the sample: FACS-sorted CD8+CD4-CCR7+CD45RA+ naive T cells. The sequence derives from a human donor in good health. Some libraries in this study had Jurkat cell RNA spiked in. The chain couples TRBV7-7 to TRBJ2-1; D is ambiguous. The CDR3 loop reads CASSPAAYNEQFF. CDR3 in DNA: TGTGCCAGCAGCCCCGCGGCCTACAATGAGCAGTTCTTC.